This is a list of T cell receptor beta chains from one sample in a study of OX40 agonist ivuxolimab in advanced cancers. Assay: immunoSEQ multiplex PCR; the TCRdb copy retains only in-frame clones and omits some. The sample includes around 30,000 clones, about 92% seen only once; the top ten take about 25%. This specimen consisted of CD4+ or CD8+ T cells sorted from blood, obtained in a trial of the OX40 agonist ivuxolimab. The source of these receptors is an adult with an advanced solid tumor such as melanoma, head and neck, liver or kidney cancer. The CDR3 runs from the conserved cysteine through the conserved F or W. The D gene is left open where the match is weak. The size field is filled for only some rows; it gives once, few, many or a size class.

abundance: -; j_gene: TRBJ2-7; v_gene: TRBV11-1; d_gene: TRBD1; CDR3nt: TGTGCCAGCAGCTTAGGGACAGGGAGCTCCTACGAGCAGTACTTC; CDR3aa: CASSLGTGSSYEQYF
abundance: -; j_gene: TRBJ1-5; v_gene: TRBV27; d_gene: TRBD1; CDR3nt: TGTGCCAGCAGTGTACAGGGGAGGTATCAGCCCCAGCATTTT; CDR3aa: CASSVQGRYQPQHF
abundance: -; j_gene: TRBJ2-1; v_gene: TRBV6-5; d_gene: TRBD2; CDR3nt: TGTGCCAGCAGGGGGGAGGGAAACAATGAGCAGTTCTTC; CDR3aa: CASRGEGNNEQFF
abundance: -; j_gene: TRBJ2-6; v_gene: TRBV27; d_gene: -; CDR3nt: TGTGCCAGCAGACCCGACTACTTCGGGGCCAACGTCCTGACTTTC; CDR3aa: CASRPDYFGANVLTF
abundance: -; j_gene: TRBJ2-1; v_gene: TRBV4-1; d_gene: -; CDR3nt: TGCGCCAGCAGCCAGGGACCGGAAAGCTACAATGAGCAGTTCTTC; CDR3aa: CASSQGPESYNEQFF
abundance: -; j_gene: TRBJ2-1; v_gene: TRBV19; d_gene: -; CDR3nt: TGTGCCAGTAGTATATCGCCCGGGCAGGGTAATTCCTACAATGAGCAGTTCTTC; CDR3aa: CASSISPGQGNSYNEQFF
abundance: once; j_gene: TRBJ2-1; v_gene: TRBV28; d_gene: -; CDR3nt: TGTGCCAGCAGTCGGGACACTTACAATGAGCAGTTCTTC; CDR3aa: CASSRDTYNEQFF
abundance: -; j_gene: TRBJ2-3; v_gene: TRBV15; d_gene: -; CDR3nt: TGTGCCACCAGCGTCTCAGGGTCGCAGTATTTT; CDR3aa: CATSVSGSQYF
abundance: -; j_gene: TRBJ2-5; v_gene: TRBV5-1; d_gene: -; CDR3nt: TGCGCCAGCAGCTTGGGTCAGAACCAAGAGACCCAGTACTTC; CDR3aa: CASSLGQNQETQYF
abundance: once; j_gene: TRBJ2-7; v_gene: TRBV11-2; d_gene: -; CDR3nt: TGTGCCAGCAGCTTAGTTTGGGGTCCCCAGGGGCAGTACTTC; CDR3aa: CASSLVWGPQGQYF
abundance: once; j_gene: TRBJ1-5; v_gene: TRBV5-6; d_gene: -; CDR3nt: TGTGCCAGCAGCTTAGAAGGGGGGGGTCAGCCCCAGCATTTT; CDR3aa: CASSLEGGGQPQHF
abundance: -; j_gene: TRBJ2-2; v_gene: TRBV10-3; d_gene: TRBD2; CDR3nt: TGTGCCATCAGTGAAGGGACTAGCGCCACCTACACCGGGGAGCTGTTTTTT; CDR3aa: CAISEGTSATYTGELFF
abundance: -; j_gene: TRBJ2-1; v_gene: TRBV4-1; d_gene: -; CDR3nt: TGCGCCAGCAGCCAAGATAAGGAAGGGCCTAACAATGAGCAGTTCTTC; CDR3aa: CASSQDKEGPNNEQFF
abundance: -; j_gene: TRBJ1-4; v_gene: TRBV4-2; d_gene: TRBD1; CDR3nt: TGTGCCAGCAGCCATACAGGGGAGGGTGAAAAACTGTTTTTT; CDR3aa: CASSHTGEGEKLFF
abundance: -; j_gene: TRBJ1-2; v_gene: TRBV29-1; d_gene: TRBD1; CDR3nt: TGCAGCGTTTACGGGACAGGGGGCAGCAACTATGGCTACACCTTC; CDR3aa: CSVYGTGGSNYGYTF
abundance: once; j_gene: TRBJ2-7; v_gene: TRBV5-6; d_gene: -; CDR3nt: TGTGCCAGCAGCTTGAGGCCCGACGGGGACTACGAGCAGTACTTC; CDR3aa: CASSLRPDGDYEQYF
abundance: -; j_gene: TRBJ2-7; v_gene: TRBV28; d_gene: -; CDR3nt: TGTGCCAGCAGTTTCGGCAGCGGGCTTTCGCTTGCGGACGAGCAGTACTTC; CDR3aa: CASSFGSGLSLADEQYF
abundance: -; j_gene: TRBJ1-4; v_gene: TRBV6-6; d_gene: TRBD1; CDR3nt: TGTGCCAGCAGTTACTCGGGACAGGGCGGAGAAAAACTGTTTTTT; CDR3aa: CASSYSGQGGEKLFF
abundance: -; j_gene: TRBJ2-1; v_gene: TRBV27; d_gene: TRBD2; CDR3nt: TGTGCCAGCAGTTTACAGGGACTAGCGGTAACCAATGAGCAGTTCTTC; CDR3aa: CASSLQGLAVTNEQFF
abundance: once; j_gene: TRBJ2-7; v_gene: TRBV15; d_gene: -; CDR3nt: TGTGCCACCAGCAGAGAAGCAGGTCGGTGGGACGAGCAGTACTTC; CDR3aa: CATSREAGRWDEQYF
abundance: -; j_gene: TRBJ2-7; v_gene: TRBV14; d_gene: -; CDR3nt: TGTGCCAGCAGCCAAGAAGGCTCGTTCGGGTACGAGCAGTACTTC; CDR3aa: CASSQEGSFGYEQYF
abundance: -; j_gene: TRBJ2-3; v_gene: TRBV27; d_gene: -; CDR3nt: TGTGCCAGCAGTTCCGGGATCCGGGGGGCGGTTACGCAGTATTTT; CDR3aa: CASSSGIRGAVTQYF
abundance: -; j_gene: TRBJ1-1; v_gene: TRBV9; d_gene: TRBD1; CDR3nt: TGTGCCAGCAGCCACCGGACAGGAGGGGTAAACACTGAAGCTTTCTTT; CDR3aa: CASSHRTGGVNTEAFF
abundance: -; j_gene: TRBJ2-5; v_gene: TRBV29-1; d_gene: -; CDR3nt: TGCAGCGCCCGGGACCCCATGGAGACCCAGTACTTC; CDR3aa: CSARDPMETQYF
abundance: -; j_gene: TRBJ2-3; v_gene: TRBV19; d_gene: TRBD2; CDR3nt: TGTGCCACCGTGCGGGGGGAGGGCACAGATACGCAGTATTTT; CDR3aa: CATVRGEGTDTQYF
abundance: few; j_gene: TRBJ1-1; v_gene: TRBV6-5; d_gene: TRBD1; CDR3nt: TGTGCCACCCAAACAGGGGGAATGACGAACACTGAAGCTTTCTTT; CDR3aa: CATQTGGMTNTEAFF
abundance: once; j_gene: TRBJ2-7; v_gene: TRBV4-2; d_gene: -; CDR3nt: TGTGCCAGCAGCCAAGAAACCGGACGCGACGAGCAGTACTTC; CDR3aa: CASSQETGRDEQYF
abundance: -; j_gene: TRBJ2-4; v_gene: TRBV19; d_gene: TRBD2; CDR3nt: TGTGCCAGTAGTATCGCTAGCGGGGAACTAGCCAAAAACATTCAGTACTTC; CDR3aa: CASSIASGELAKNIQYF
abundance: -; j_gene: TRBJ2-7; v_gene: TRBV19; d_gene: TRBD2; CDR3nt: TGTGCCAGTAGTATGGGACTAGCGGGGACCTACGAGCAGTACTTC; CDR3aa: CASSMGLAGTYEQYF
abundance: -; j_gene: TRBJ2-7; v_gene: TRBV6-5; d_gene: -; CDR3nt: TGTGCCAGCAGCCAAGTCGGGACTGGCTACGAGCAGTACTTC; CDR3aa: CASSQVGTGYEQYF
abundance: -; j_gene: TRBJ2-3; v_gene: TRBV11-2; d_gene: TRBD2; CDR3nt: TGTGCCAGCAGCTCTAGCGGGGGGCGGGGGCAGTATTTT; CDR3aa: CASSSSGGRGQYF
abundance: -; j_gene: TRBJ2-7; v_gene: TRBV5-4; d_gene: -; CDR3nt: TGTGCCAGCAGCTTCGGGCAGGGTGACTACGAGCAGTACTTC; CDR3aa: CASSFGQGDYEQYF
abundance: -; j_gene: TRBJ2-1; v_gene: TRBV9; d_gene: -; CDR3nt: TGTGCCAGCAGCGTAGTCTCACCCTACAATGAGCAGTTCTTC; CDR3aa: CASSVVSPYNEQFF
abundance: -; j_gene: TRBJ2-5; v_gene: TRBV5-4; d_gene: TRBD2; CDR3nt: TGTGCCAGCAGCTTTCGGGGGGGCGGAGAGACCCAGTACTTC; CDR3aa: CASSFRGGGETQYF
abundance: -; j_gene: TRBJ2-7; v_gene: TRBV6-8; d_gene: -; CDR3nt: TGTGCCAGCAGTCCAGGGGGGGGAGGCTACGAGCAGTACTTC; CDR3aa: CASSPGGGGYEQYF
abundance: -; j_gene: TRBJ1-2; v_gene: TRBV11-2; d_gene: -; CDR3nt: TGTGCCAGCACCCGGAGCCCGGGGGACTATGGCTACACCTTC; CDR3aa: CASTRSPGDYGYTF
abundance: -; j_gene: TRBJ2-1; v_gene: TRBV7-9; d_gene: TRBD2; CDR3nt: TGTGCCAGCAGCTCCCAGCGGGGGATCAACAATGAGCAGTTCTTC; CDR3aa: CASSSQRGINNEQFF
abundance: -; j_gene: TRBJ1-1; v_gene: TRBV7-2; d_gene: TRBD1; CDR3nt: TGTGCCAGCAGCTTAGCACAGGGGGACACTGAAGCTTTCTTT; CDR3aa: CASSLAQGDTEAFF
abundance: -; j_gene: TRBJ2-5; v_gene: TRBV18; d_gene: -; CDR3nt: TGTGCCAGCTCACCATATGAGGTAGAGACCCAGTACTTC; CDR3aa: CASSPYEVETQYF
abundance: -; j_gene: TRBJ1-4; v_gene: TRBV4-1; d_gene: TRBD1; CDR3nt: TGCGCCAGCAGCGGACAGGGGGTTATAACTAATGAAAAACTGTTTTTT; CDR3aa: CASSGQGVITNEKLFF
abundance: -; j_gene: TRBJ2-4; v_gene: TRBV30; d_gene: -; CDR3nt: TGTGCCGTGGAAGGAGCGTCTGAAAACATTCAGTACTTC; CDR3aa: CAVEGASENIQYF
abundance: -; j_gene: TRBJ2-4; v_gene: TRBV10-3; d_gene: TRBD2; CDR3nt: TGTGCCATCAGTGAGGCGGGACTAGCGGGGGGGCAATCTGTGAGGGCCCAAAACATTCAGTACTTC; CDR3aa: CAISEAGLAGGQSVRAQNIQYF
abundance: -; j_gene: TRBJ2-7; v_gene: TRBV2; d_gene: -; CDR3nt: TGTGCCAGCAGGGGGTATATTGAGGAGCAGTACTTC; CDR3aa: CASRGYIEEQYF
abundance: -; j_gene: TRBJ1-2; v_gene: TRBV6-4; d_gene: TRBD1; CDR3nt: TGTGCCAGCGAGTGGAGTGGTGGGACAGGCTATGGCTACACCTTC; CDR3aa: CASEWSGGTGYGYTF
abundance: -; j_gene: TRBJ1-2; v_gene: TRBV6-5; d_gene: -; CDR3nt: TGTGCCAGCAGCCGAGGTGCCAACTATGGCTACACCTTC; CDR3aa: CASSRGANYGYTF
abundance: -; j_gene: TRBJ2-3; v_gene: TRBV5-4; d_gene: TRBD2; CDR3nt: TGTGCCAGCAGCCCGACTAGCGGGGGCCCCAAAGATACGCAGTATTTT; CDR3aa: CASSPTSGGPKDTQYF